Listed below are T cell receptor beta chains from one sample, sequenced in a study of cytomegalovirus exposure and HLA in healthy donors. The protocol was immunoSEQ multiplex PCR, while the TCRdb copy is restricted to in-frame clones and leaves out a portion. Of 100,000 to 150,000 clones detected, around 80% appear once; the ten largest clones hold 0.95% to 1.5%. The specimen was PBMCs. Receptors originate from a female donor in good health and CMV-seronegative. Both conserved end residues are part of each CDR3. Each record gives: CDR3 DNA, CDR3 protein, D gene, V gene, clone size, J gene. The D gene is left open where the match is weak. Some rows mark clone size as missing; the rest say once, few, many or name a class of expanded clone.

DNA: TGTGCCAGCAGCCCCCGGGGGGCGGGGGGGCCCACAGATACGCAGTATTTT
CDR3: CASSPRGAGGPTDTQYF
D: TRBD2
V: TRBV9
size: -
J: TRBJ2-3

DNA: TGTGCCAGCAGTTTATTTGGGCAGGGCCTATACAATGAGCAGTTCTTC
CDR3: CASSLFGQGLYNEQFF
D: -
V: TRBV28
size: once
J: TRBJ2-1

DNA: TGTGCCAGCAGCCCCTGGCAGACTCAAGAGACCCAGTACTTC
CDR3: CASSPWQTQETQYF
D: -
V: TRBV9
size: few
J: TRBJ2-5

DNA: TGCAGCGTCGGGACAGGGGCTGACTATGGCTACACCTTC
CDR3: CSVGTGADYGYTF
D: TRBD1
V: TRBV29-1
size: -
J: TRBJ1-2

DNA: TGTGCCAGCAGCTTAGCAGCCTATGGCTACACCTTC
CDR3: CASSLAAYGYTF
D: -
V: TRBV7-2
size: -
J: TRBJ1-2

DNA: TGTGCCAGCAGCTTAGGCGGCAGGAACACTGAAGCTTTCTTT
CDR3: CASSLGGRNTEAFF
D: -
V: TRBV11-3
size: few
J: TRBJ1-1

DNA: TGTGCCAGCCGGAGGGCCGGGGGGACGAACACCGGGGAGCTGTTTTTT
CDR3: CASRRAGGTNTGELFF
D: TRBD2
V: TRBV2
size: -
J: TRBJ2-2

DNA: TGTGCCAGCTCACCACCGGGTCCCACGGGAACTCTGAAGCAGTACTTC
CDR3: CASSPPGPTGTLKQYF
D: -
V: TRBV18
size: -
J: TRBJ2-7

DNA: TGTGCCAGCAATCGGGACAGAGGTGAAAAACTGTTTTTT
CDR3: CASNRDRGEKLFF
D: TRBD1
V: TRBV2
size: once
J: TRBJ1-4

DNA: TGTGCCAGCAGTTTTGGGAGTCGCACTGAAGCTTTCTTT
CDR3: CASSFGSRTEAFF
D: -
V: TRBV27
size: once
J: TRBJ1-1

DNA: TGCGCCAGCAGCGACGGCGGTCGGGCCAAAAACATTCAGTACTTC
CDR3: CASSDGGRAKNIQYF
D: -
V: TRBV4-1
size: once
J: TRBJ2-4

DNA: TGTGCCAGCAGCGGGACTAGCGGCCACACCGGGGAGCTGTTTTTT
CDR3: CASSGTSGHTGELFF
D: TRBD2
V: TRBV4-2
size: -
J: TRBJ2-2

DNA: TGTGCCAGCAGTCGGGACAGGGGGGAATATCAGCCCCAGCATTTT
CDR3: CASSRDRGEYQPQHF
D: TRBD1
V: TRBV6-6
size: many
J: TRBJ1-5

DNA: TGTGCCAGCAGTTTAGCCCCGGTATACGAGCAGTACTTC
CDR3: CASSLAPVYEQYF
D: -
V: TRBV27
size: -
J: TRBJ2-7

DNA: TGTGCCAGCAGTTTATGGGCGAACACTGAAGCTTTCTTT
CDR3: CASSLWANTEAFF
D: -
V: TRBV27
size: -
J: TRBJ1-1

DNA: TGTGCCAGCAGTTCCCAGGGGAGTGATAATTCACCCCTCCACTTT
CDR3: CASSSQGSDNSPLHF
D: -
V: TRBV2
size: -
J: TRBJ1-6

DNA: TGCGCCAGCAGCCAAGATGGCCCTAGCGGTAACAATGAGCAGTTCTTC
CDR3: CASSQDGPSGNNEQFF
D: TRBD2
V: TRBV4-1
size: -
J: TRBJ2-1

DNA: TGCGCCAGTTGCCGGGGGGGGCAGGGGGCCTACGAGCAGTACTTC
CDR3: CASCRGGQGAYEQYF
D: -
V: TRBV5-1
size: -
J: TRBJ2-7

DNA: TGTGCCAGCATATATGGAGCGGGTCGGCGTGAGCAGCCCCAGCATTTT
CDR3: CASIYGAGRREQPQHF
D: -
V: TRBV28
size: -
J: TRBJ1-5

DNA: TGTGCCAGCAGCGTTACCGGACTCGGGGAGACCCAGTACTTC
CDR3: CASSVTGLGETQYF
D: -
V: TRBV9
size: -
J: TRBJ2-5

DNA: TGTGCCAGCAGCTTTGTTTCGGGAATTCTAAACATTCAGTACTTC
CDR3: CASSFVSGILNIQYF
D: -
V: TRBV7-2
size: few
J: TRBJ2-4

DNA: TGTGCCAGCAGCTTAGATTTCGGGGACAATGAGCAGTTCTTC
CDR3: CASSLDFGDNEQFF
D: -
V: TRBV7-2
size: few
J: TRBJ2-1

DNA: TGTGCCAGCAGTGAAGGAGGGATCCACTACGAGCAGTACTTC
CDR3: CASSEGGIHYEQYF
D: -
V: TRBV2
size: -
J: TRBJ2-7

DNA: TGTGCCTGGAGTGTAGGTGTACGGGGGCAGTACTTC
CDR3: CAWSVGVRGQYF
D: -
V: TRBV30
size: -
J: TRBJ2-7

DNA: TGTGCCAGCACGGACAGGCGTGGCAATCAGCCCCAGCATTTT
CDR3: CASTDRRGNQPQHF
D: TRBD1
V: TRBV6-5
size: -
J: TRBJ1-5

DNA: TGTGCCAGTCGCCGGGATTCAAATGAAAAACTGTTTTTT
CDR3: CASRRDSNEKLFF
D: -
V: TRBV6-5
size: -
J: TRBJ1-4

DNA: TGTGCCAGCTCCCGAGACAGAATCGAGACCCACGAGCAGTACTTC
CDR3: CASSRDRIETHEQYF
D: -
V: TRBV18
size: -
J: TRBJ2-7

DNA: TGTGCCAGCAGTGGACAATATAGCAATCAGCCCCAGCATTTT
CDR3: CASSGQYSNQPQHF
D: -
V: TRBV6-1
size: -
J: TRBJ1-5

DNA: TGTGCCAGCAGCCCCGGGACAGCCTTAACCTACGAGCAGTACTTC
CDR3: CASSPGTALTYEQYF
D: TRBD1
V: TRBV2
size: -
J: TRBJ2-7

DNA: TGCGCCAGCAAAGCCGGGACAGCAATTGTCGGGGAGCTGTTTTTT
CDR3: CASKAGTAIVGELFF
D: TRBD1
V: TRBV5-1
size: few
J: TRBJ2-2

DNA: TGTGCCAGCAGCGCTACGGGACTAGGAACAGATACGCAGTATTTT
CDR3: CASSATGLGTDTQYF
D: TRBD2
V: TRBV7-9
size: -
J: TRBJ2-3

DNA: TGTGCCAGCAGCGTAGAGTTAGGGGGCACTGAAGCTTTCTTT
CDR3: CASSVELGGTEAFF
D: -
V: TRBV9
size: once
J: TRBJ1-1

DNA: TGTGCCAGCAGGCGACCGGGACAGGGGTTTGGGGCCAACGTCCTGACTTTC
CDR3: CASRRPGQGFGANVLTF
D: TRBD1
V: TRBV11-2
size: -
J: TRBJ2-6

DNA: TGCGCCAGCAGCTCCGGGACAGCTTCGTATGGCTACACCTTC
CDR3: CASSSGTASYGYTF
D: TRBD1
V: TRBV5-1
size: -
J: TRBJ1-2

DNA: TGTGCCTGGAGTGCCAGGACAGGGTCGAGCTACACCTTC
CDR3: CAWSARTGSSYTF
D: TRBD1
V: TRBV30
size: -
J: TRBJ1-2

DNA: TGTGCCAGCAGCTCGTTACTAGGCGGGAGTCCCGATACGCAGTATTTT
CDR3: CASSSLLGGSPDTQYF
D: TRBD2
V: TRBV7-2
size: -
J: TRBJ2-3

DNA: TGTGCCAGCAGCTTGGTTGGCGGTCCCTACAATGAGCAGTTCTTC
CDR3: CASSLVGGPYNEQFF
D: -
V: TRBV5-5
size: -
J: TRBJ2-1

DNA: TGTGCCAGCGGCCGACAGGGGAGGAACTATGGCTACACCTTC
CDR3: CASGRQGRNYGYTF
D: TRBD1
V: TRBV2
size: -
J: TRBJ1-2

DNA: TGTGCCAGCAGCGTACGTGGGACTAGCGGTTTCAATGAGCAGTTCTTC
CDR3: CASSVRGTSGFNEQFF
D: TRBD2
V: TRBV9
size: -
J: TRBJ2-1

DNA: TGTGCCAGTAGTATATACCAGGGGCTGACCAAGGCGCAGTATTTT
CDR3: CASSIYQGLTKAQYF
D: -
V: TRBV19
size: -
J: TRBJ2-3

DNA: TGTGCCAGCAGCGTAGGTCGACAGGGGGACTATGGCTACACCTTC
CDR3: CASSVGRQGDYGYTF
D: TRBD1
V: TRBV9
size: -
J: TRBJ1-2

DNA: TGTGCCTGGAGTGTAGGGGGTAGAGATCAGCCCCAGCATTTT
CDR3: CAWSVGGRDQPQHF
D: -
V: TRBV30
size: -
J: TRBJ1-5